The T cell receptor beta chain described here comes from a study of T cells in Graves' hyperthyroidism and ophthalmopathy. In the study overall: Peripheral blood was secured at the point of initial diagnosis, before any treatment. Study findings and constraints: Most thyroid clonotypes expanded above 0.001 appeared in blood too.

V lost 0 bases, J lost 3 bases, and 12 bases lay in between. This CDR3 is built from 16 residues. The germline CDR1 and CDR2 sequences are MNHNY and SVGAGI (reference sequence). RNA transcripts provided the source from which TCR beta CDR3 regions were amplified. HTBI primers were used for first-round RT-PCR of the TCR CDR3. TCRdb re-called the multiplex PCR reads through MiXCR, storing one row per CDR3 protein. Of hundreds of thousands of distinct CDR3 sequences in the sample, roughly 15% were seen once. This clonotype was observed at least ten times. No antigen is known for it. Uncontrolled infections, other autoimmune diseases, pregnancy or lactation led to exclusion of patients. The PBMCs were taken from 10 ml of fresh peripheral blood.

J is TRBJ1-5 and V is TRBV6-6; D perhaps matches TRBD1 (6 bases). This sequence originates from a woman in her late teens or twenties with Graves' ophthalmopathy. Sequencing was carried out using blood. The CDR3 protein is CASSYSAGEVNQPQHF. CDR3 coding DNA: TGTGCCAGCAGTTACTCGGCAGGGGAGGTCAATCAGCCCCAGCATTTT.